The present T cell receptor (beta chain) was sequenced within a study of cytomegalovirus exposure and HLA in healthy donors. Study in general: Roughly 85 million unique TCRs from HLA-typed donors were held in an early release of data.

CDR3 length: 14 amino acids. Trimming cost V 0 bases and J 12 bases, with 14 bases left between them. Germline lookup yields CDR1 MNHEY and CDR2 SVGAGI. The PCR made use of 60 Vbeta and 13 Jbeta primers. Repertoires were generated with immunoSEQ multiplex PCR, while TCRdb's copy carries only in-frame clones and drops some. The sample gives about 180,000 clones, more than 80% of which show up once; approximately 2.3% is in the top ten. Sequencing was carried out using PBMCs. V is TRBV6-5 and J is TRBJ1-4; no reliable D call. This TCR was sampled from a male donor in good health and CMV-seronegative. The CDR3 DNA reads TGTGCCAGCAGTTACTCTCCATCGCAGAATGAACTGTTTTTT. This encodes CASSYSPSQNELFF.